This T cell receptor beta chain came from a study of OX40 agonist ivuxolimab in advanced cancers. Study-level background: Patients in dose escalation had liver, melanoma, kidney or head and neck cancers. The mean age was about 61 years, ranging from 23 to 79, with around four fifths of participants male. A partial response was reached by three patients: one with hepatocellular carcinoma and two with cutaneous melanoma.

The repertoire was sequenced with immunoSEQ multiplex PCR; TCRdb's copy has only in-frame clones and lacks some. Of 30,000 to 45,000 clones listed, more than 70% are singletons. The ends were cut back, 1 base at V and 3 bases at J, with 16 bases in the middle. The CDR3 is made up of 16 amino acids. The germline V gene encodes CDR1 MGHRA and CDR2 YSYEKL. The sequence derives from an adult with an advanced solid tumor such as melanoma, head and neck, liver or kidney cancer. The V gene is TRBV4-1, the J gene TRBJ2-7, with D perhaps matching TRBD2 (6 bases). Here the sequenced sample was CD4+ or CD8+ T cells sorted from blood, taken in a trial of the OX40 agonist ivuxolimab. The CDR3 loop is CASSQGWSGVNYEQYF. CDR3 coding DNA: TGCGCCAGCAGCCAAGGATGGTCGGGGGTGAACTACGAGCAGTACTTC.